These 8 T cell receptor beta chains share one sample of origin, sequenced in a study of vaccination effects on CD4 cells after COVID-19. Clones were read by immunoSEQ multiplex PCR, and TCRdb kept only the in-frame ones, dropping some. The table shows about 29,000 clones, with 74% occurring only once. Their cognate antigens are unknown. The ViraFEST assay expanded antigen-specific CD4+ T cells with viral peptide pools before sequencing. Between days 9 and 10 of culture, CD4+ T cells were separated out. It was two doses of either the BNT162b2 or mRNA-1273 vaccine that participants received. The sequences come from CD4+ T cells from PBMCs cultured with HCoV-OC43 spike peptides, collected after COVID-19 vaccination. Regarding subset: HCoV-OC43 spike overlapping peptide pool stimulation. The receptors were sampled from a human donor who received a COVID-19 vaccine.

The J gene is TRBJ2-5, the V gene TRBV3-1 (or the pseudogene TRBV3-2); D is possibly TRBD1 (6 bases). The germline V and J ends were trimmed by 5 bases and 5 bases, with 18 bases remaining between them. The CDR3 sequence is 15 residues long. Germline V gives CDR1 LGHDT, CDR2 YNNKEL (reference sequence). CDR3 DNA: TGTGCCAGCAGCGGGCTTCGGGGTAGGGGGGAGACCCAGTACTTC. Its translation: CASSGLRGRGETQYF.

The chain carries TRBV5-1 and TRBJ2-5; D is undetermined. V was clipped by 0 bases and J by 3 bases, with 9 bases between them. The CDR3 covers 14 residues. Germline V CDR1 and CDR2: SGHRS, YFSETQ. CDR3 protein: CASSLEQLEETQYF. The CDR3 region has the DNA TGCGCCAGCAGCTTGGAACAGTTAGAAGAGACCCAGTACTTC. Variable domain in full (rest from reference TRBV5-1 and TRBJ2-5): KAGVTQTPRYLIKTRGQQVTLSCSPISGHRSVSWYQQTPGQGLQFLFEYFSETQRNKGNFPGRFSGRQFSNSRSEMNVSTLELGDSALYLCASSLEQLEETQYFGPGTRLLVL.

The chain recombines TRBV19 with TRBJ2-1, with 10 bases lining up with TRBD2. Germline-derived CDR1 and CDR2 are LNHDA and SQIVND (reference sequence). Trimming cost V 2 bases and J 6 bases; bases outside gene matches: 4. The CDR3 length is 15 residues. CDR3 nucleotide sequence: TGTGCCAGTAGTATATATCCTAGCGGGAGCAATGAGCAGTTCTTC. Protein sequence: CASSIYPSGSNEQFF. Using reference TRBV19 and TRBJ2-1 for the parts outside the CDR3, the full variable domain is DGGITQSPKYLFRKEGQNVTLSCEQNLNHDAMYWYRQDPGQGLRLIYYSQIVNDFQKGDIAEGYSVSREKKESFPLTVTSAQKNPTAFYLCASSIYPSGSNEQFFGPGTRLTVL.

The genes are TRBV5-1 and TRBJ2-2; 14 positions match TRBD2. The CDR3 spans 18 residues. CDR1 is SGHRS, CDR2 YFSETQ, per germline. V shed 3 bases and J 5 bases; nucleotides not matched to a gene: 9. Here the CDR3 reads CASSSGTSGSWGTGELFF. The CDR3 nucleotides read TGCGCCAGCAGCTCCGGGACTAGCGGGAGTTGGGGTACCGGGGAGCTGTTTTTT.

The CDR3 sequence: CASSAVTGPLVGQYF. The DNA of the CDR3 is TGTGCCAGCAGTGCCGTAACGGGACCCCTGGTTGGGCAGTACTTC. The rearrangement uses TRBV2 and TRBJ2-7; perhaps D is TRBD1 or TRBD2 (5 bases each). Germline CDR1 is SNHLY and CDR2 is FYNNEI. The germline V and J ends were trimmed by 4 bases and 9 bases, with 22 bases remaining between them. The CDR3 length is 15 residues.

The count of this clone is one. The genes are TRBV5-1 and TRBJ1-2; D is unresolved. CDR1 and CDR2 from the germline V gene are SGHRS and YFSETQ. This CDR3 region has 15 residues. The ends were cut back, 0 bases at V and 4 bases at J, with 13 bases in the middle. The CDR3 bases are TGCGCCAGCAGCTTGGTGGCGGCCCCTCCCTATGGCTACACCTTC. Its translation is CASSLVAAPPYGYTF.

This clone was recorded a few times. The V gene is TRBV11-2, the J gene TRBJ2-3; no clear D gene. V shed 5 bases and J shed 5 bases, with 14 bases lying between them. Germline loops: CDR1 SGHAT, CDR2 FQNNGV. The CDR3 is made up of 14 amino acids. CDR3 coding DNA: TGTGCCAGCAGCCCGAACGTCGTGGGAGATACGCAGTATTTT. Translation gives CASSPNVVGDTQYF.

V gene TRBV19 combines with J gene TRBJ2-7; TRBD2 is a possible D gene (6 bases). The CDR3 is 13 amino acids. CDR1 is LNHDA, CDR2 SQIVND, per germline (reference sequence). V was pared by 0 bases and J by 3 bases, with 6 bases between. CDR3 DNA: TGTGCCAGTAGTATAGAGCGGGGCTACGAGCAGTACTTC. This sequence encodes CASSIERGYEQYF.